These 23 T cell receptor beta chains share one sample of origin, sequenced in a study of shared clonotypes between healthy human individuals. The repertoire was sequenced with immunoSEQ multiplex PCR; TCRdb's copy has only in-frame clones and lacks some. Found here are a few million clones, roughly 90% of them singletons; the top ten hold roughly 0.34%. The sample comprised naive CD4+ T cells from PBMCs. Stated subset: CD45RA+ positively selected. The origin of the receptors is a man aged 18 to 35 in good health. Some clones in this sample may be carry-over from other donors' samples.

This rearrangement joins TRBV28 to TRBJ1-4, with D possibly TRBD1 on 6 matching bases. The CDR3 totals 15 residues. The V end lost 7 bases, the J end lost 0 bases, and 12 bases lay between the germline ends. Germline-derived CDR1 and CDR2 are MDHEN and SYDVKM. The CDR3 protein is CASKGGTTTNEKLFF. The CDR3 DNA is TGTGCCAGCAAGGGGGGCACTACAACTAATGAAAAACTGTTTTTT.

This clone was picked up one time. The chain couples TRBV19 to TRBJ2-3; 16 nucleotides line up with TRBD2. Trimming took 5 bases from V and 6 from J; bases not matched to a gene: 11. Germline-derived CDR1 and CDR2 are LNHDA and SQIVND (reference sequence). The CDR3 has 18 amino acids. The CDR3 sequence: CASSPRGLAGGPFDTQYF. The CDR3 bases are TGTGCCAGTAGTCCTAGGGGACTAGCGGGAGGGCCCTTCGATACGCAGTATTTT.

The chain carries TRBV15 and TRBJ1-2; D is perhaps TRBD1 (6 bases). The germline CDR1 and CDR2 sequences are LNHNV and YYDKDF (reference sequence). The V gene lost 0 bases and the J gene lost 4 bases, with 12 bases spanning the gap. This CDR3 is 15 amino acids long. The CDR3, as DNA: TGTGCCACCAGCAGAGATTTGGGGGGCAGCTATGGCTACACCTTC. As protein: CATSRDLGGSYGYTF.

As concerns this clone: Other DNA sequences from this sample encode an identical CDR3 as well. The chain uses TRBV4-1 and TRBJ2-4; D not resolved. Trimming pared 6 bases from V and 0 bases from J, leaving 6 bases between. CDR1 MGHRA and CDR2 YSYEKL come from the germline V gene. The CDR3 is made up of 13 amino acids. CDR3 sequence (DNA): TGCGCCAGCAGGGGCCTAGCCAAAAACATTCAGTACTTC. It specifies CASRGLAKNIQYF.

The V and J genes are TRBV11-2 and TRBJ2-7; D is possibly TRBD2 (5 bases). This CDR3 has 15 residues. Looked up from germline, CDR1 is SGHAT and CDR2 is FQNNGV. V was shortened by 5 bases and J by 0 bases, with 14 bases between the two germline ends. CDR3: CASSLEAESSYEQYF. The CDR3 DNA sequence: TGTGCCAGCAGCCTGGAAGCGGAGAGCTCCTACGAGCAGTACTTC.

On this clone: The same CDR3 is also encoded by other DNA sequences in this sample. The chain carries TRBV29-1 and TRBJ1-1; D is perhaps TRBD1 (5 bases). Germline-derived CDR1 and CDR2 are SQVTM and ANQGSEA. This CDR3 region has 12 residues. V was pared by 2 bases and J by 4 bases, with 8 bases between. CDR3 sequence reads: CSVEQGGTEAFF. DNA of the CDR3: TGCAGCGTTGAACAGGGTGGCACTGAAGCTTTCTTT.

This chain joins TRBV28 and TRBJ2-1, with 16 bases lining up with TRBD2. V was clipped by 5 bases and J by 12 bases; unmatched bases: 19. Germline V gene sequence: CDR1 MDHEN, CDR2 SYDVKM. This CDR3 has 19 amino acids. The CDR3 loop is CASSPQSGTSGRAKLAQFF. The CDR3 DNA reads TGTGCCAGCAGTCCACAATCCGGGACTAGCGGGAGGGCCAAACTGGCGCAGTTCTTC.

The gene calls are TRBV7-3 and TRBJ2-1; TRBD2 agrees at 8 bases. J was trimmed by 12 bases and V by 5 bases; bases with no gene match: 9. The CDR3 loop spans 13 amino acids. The germline CDR1 and CDR2 sequences are SGHTA and FQGTGA. The CDR3 spells CASSRGLESGQFF. The CDR3 DNA sequence: TGTGCCAGCAGCCGGGGACTAGAGTCGGGGCAGTTCTTC.

This clone showed up just once. The V call is TRBV6-1, the J call TRBJ2-5; TRBD1 agrees at 9 bases. The ends lost 4 bases at V and 4 bases at J; junction bases unmatched: 13. The CDR3 is 17 amino acids. Germline V lookup: CDR1 MNHNS, CDR2 SASEGT. Here the CDR3 DNA reads TGTGCCAGCAGTGTACGGCGGGGACAGGGAGGCCGAGAGACCCAGTACTTC. Amino acids: CASSVRRGQGGRETQYF.

The gene calls are TRBV28 and TRBJ2-7, with 9 bases fitting TRBD1. The CDR3 extends over 15 amino acids. Trimming at V came to 4 bases and at J to 2 bases, leaving 6 bases not matched to a gene. CDR1 MDHEN and CDR2 SYDVKM come from the germline V gene. The CDR3 bases are TGTGCCAGCAGTTGGACGGGGACAGGGACCTACGAGCAGTACTTC. Residues: CASSWTGTGTYEQYF.

The genes are TRBV5-4 and TRBJ2-5, with TRBD2 identical over 12 bases. With 4 bases clipped from V and 3 bases from J, the junction kept 4 bases outside the gene matches. This CDR3 spans 15 amino acids. The V gene's germline CDR1 is SGHNT and CDR2 YYREEE (reference sequence). As DNA, the CDR3 is TGTGCCAGCAGCGTTAGACTAGCGGGAGAAGAGACCCAGTACTTC. It is translated as CASSVRLAGEETQYF. The whole variable domain, remainder taken from reference TRBV5-4 and TRBJ2-5, is ETGVTQSPTHLIKTRGQQVTLRCSSQSGHNTVSWYQQALGQGPQFIFQYYREEENGRGNFPPRFSGLQFPNYSSELNVNALELDDSALYLCASSVRLAGEETQYFGPGTRLLVL.

The rearrangement uses TRBV5-5 and TRBJ1-5; D unclear. The germline V gene encodes CDR1 SGHKS and CDR2 YYEKEE (reference sequence). Trimming removed 4 bases at V and 0 bases at J, with 11 bases between. This CDR3 is built from 15 residues. This CDR3 reads CASSLFSGSNQPQHF. The CDR3 DNA sequence: TGTGCCAGCAGCCTTTTCTCAGGTAGCAATCAGCCCCAGCATTTT.

This sequence joins TRBV28 and TRBJ1-4; 7 bases line up with TRBD1. Losses at the gene ends were 1 base for V and 0 bases for J; bases not matched to a gene: 8. The germline gives CDR1 MDHEN, CDR2 SYDVKM. This CDR3 has 18 amino acids. The CDR3 spells CASSLYWTGLSTNEKLFF. The CDR3 coding sequence is TGTGCCAGCAGTTTATACTGGACAGGACTTTCAACTAATGAAAAACTGTTTTTT.

This chain joins TRBV6-6 and TRBJ2-7; 7 nucleotides align to TRBD1. Germline V gene data show CDR1 as MNHNY and CDR2 as SVGAGI (reference sequence). The V segment lost 6 bases and the J segment 1 base; nucleotides outside the gene matches: 6. This CDR3 is built from 14 residues. The CDR3, as DNA: TGTGCCAGCAGCTACGACAGGGTATCCTACGAGCAGTACTTC. It encodes CASSYDRVSYEQYF.

J is TRBJ1-1 and V is TRBV5-4; D might be TRBD1 (5 bases). Germline CDR1 reads SGHNT; CDR2 reads YYREEE (reference sequence). The CDR3 spans 16 residues. Trimming shortened V by 3 bases and J by 7 bases, and 22 bases separated the two germline ends. This chain's CDR3 is CASSSRVVGGRDEAFF. The CDR3 region has the DNA TGTGCCAGCAGCTCCCGAGTTGTGGGGGGAAGGGATGAAGCTTTCTTT.

V gene TRBV6-1 combines with J gene TRBJ1-4, with TRBD1 matching 10 bases. Germline CDR1 reads MNHNS; CDR2 reads SASEGT. V trimming: 6 bases; J trimming: 6 bases; junction bases outside the gene matches: 4. The CDR3 consists of 14 residues. CDR3: CASRWTGGDEKLFF. CDR3 sequence (DNA): TGTGCCAGCAGATGGACAGGGGGGGATGAAAAACTGTTTTTT.

The V call is TRBV7-2, the J call TRBJ2-1; a possible D gene is TRBD1 (5 bases). Germline CDR1 reads SGHTA; CDR2 reads FQGNSA. V lost 0 bases and J lost 2, with 11 bases in between. This CDR3 has 16 amino acids. CDR3 residues: CASSLAVRVPYNEQFF. The CDR3 nucleotides are TGTGCCAGCAGCTTAGCCGTCAGGGTCCCCTACAATGAGCAGTTCTTC. The full variable domain, with the rest looked up from reference TRBV7-2 and TRBJ2-1, is GAGVSQSPSNKVTEKGKDVELRCDPISGHTALYWYRQSLGQGLEFLIYFQGNSAPDKSGLPSDRFSAERTGGSVSTLTIQRTQQEDSAVYLCASSLAVRVPYNEQFFGPGTRLTVL.

This chain links TRBV5-4 with TRBJ2-5, with TRBD1 matching 8 bases. The CDR3 contains 16 residues. J gave up 3 bases and V 4 bases, and 11 bases lay outside the gene matches. The V gene's germline CDR1 is SGHNT and CDR2 YYREEE (reference sequence). CDR3 region: CASSPDPEQGEETQYF. CDR3 sequence (DNA): TGTGCCAGCAGCCCCGACCCCGAACAGGGGGAAGAGACCCAGTACTTC. Filled out from reference TRBV5-4 and TRBJ2-5, the complete variable domain reads ETGVTQSPTHLIKTRGQQVTLRCSSQSGHNTVSWYQQALGQGPQFIFQYYREEENGRGNFPPRFSGLQFPNYSSELNVNALELDDSALYLCASSPDPEQGEETQYFGPGTRLLVL.

This chain uses TRBV4-3 with TRBJ2-7, with 9 bases that match TRBD1. This CDR3 spans 14 amino acids. CDR1 and CDR2 from the germline V gene are LGHNA and YSLEER. After removal of 6 bases from V and 4 bases from J, the junction contained 7 bases not matched to a gene. CDR3 in DNA: TGCGCCAGCAGTCCCGGGACAGGGTGGTACGAGCAGTACTTC. Translation: CASSPGTGWYEQYF.

The rearrangement links TRBV2 to TRBJ2-7; D not resolved. The germline V gene has CDR1 SNHLY and CDR2 FYNNEI. The CDR3 extends over 12 amino acids. V was trimmed by 1 base and J by 4 bases, leaving 5 bases between them. The CDR3 spells CASSEGRYEQYF. CDR3 DNA sequence: TGTGCCAGCAGTGAAGGTCGGTACGAGCAGTACTTC.

The chain is built from TRBV5-4 and TRBJ1-1; weak D call: TRBD1 (5 bases). The V gene lost 6 bases and the J gene lost 1 base, with 16 bases spanning the gap. The CDR3 loop spans 15 amino acids. Germline-derived CDR1 and CDR2 are SGHNT and YYREEE (reference sequence). CDR3 in amino acids: CASTPGGRRNTEAFF. DNA of the CDR3: TGTGCCAGCACCCCGGGGGGTAGGAGGAACACTGAAGCTTTCTTT.

The V and J genes are TRBV5-1 and TRBJ1-2, with D hard to call. The germline V gene encodes CDR1 SGHRS and CDR2 YFSETQ. This CDR3 is 16 amino acids long. V was clipped by 3 bases and J by 6 bases, with 21 bases between them. The DNA for the CDR3 is TGCGCCAGCAGCTCCCCCGACCTGGGAAAGAGGGATGGCTACACCTTC. Protein: CASSSPDLGKRDGYTF.

This clone showed up just once. This rearrangement joins TRBV28 to TRBJ1-5, with TRBD1 matching over 7 bases. Germline CDR1 and CDR2: MDHEN and SYDVKM. The length of the CDR3 is 15 residues. Losses at the gene ends were 5 bases for V and 2 bases for J; bases not matched to a gene: 6. CDR3 sequence: CASSIHGQGNQPQHF. As DNA, the CDR3 is TGTGCCAGCAGTATACATGGACAGGGCAATCAGCCCCAGCATTTT. The whole variable domain, filled in from reference TRBV28 and TRBJ1-5, reads DVKVTQSSRYLVKRTGEKVFLECVQDMDHENMFWYRQDPGLGLRLIYFSYDVKMKEKGDIPEGYSVSREKKERFSLILESASTNQTSMYLCASSIHGQGNQPQHFGDGTRLSIL.